This TCR beta chain originates from a study of a mutant IDH1 vaccine in newly diagnosed glioma. The time point is: week 11, during vaccination. In the vaccine, a single dose held 300 ug of the mutant IDH1 20-mer peptide, along with topical imiquimod. V lost 6 bases and J lost 0, with 14 bases in between. CDR3 length equals 15 residues. From germline, CDR1 is MNHNY and CDR2 SVGAGI (reference sequence). Points on this clone: Its antigen is unknown.

Using immunoSEQ multiplex PCR, the repertoire was profiled, and TCRdb retains in-frame clones only, with some absent. This sample carries some 22,000 clones, approximately 79% of them seen once, and the ten largest clones take around 8%. This clonotype was obtained from a man aged 40-50 years with glioma. Specimen: PBMCs, collected from a glioma patient whose treatment included an IDH1 peptide vaccine. J is TRBJ1-1 and V is TRBV6-6; weak D call: TRBD1 (5 bases). The CDR3 nucleotides read TGTGCCAGCAGGGATAGGGACCGATTGAACACTGAAGCTTTCTTT. Translating gives CASRDRDRLNTEAFF.